These 14 T cell receptor beta chains share one sample of origin, sequenced in a study of shared clonotypes between healthy human individuals. CD45RO-negative cells were positively selected for CCR7, leaving out terminally differentiated effector memory CD45RA+ cells. Assay: immunoSEQ multiplex PCR; the TCRdb copy retains only in-frame clones and omits some. Among 500,000 to 700,000 clones listed, about 95% were seen once. Sequencing was done on a sample of naive CD8+ T cells sorted from blood. The receptors were sampled from a young woman in good health.

This chain joins TRBV28 and TRBJ1-5; D call uncertain. The CDR3 is 17 amino acids. Germline CDR1 is MDHEN and CDR2 is SYDVKM. Trimming pared 8 bases from V and 2 bases from J, leaving 22 bases between. CDR3 amino acids: CASRETLGPEGNQPQHF. In nucleotides, the CDR3 is TGTGCCAGCCGGGAGACGCTGGGCCCAGAGGGCAATCAGCCCCAGCATTTT.

This chain links TRBV14 with TRBJ2-7; weak D call: TRBD1 (7 bases). From germline, CDR1 is SGHDN and CDR2 FVKESK. This CDR3 region has 16 residues. The germline V and J ends were trimmed by 0 bases and 3 bases, with 15 bases remaining between them. The CDR3 coding sequence is TGTGCCAGCAGCCAAGATCTTGGCAGGGGGGTCTACGAGCAGTACTTC. It encodes CASSQDLGRGVYEQYF.

The chain combines TRBV27 with TRBJ1-2, with D possibly being TRBD1 (5 bases). Looked up from germline, CDR1 is MNHEY and CDR2 is SMNVEV (reference sequence). Trimming stripped 6 bases from V and 0 bases from J, with 20 bases between. This CDR3 is 17 amino acids long. The CDR3 DNA reads TGTGCCAGCAGCTTCCGCACCACCACAGGAGCTAACTATGGCTACACCTTC. It codes for CASSFRTTTGANYGYTF.

The V and J genes are TRBV29-1 and TRBJ2-7; no definite D call. The CDR3 is made up of 15 amino acids. Trimming shortened V by 2 bases and J by 0 bases, and 14 bases separated the two germline ends. Per the germline V gene, CDR1 is SQVTM and CDR2 is ANQGSEA. The CDR3 spells CSVESAVSDSYEQYF. The CDR3 DNA sequence: TGCAGCGTTGAATCTGCCGTTTCGGACTCCTACGAGCAGTACTTC.

The V and J genes are TRBV7-9 and TRBJ2-3; perhaps TRBD2 as D (6 bases). Germline lookup yields CDR1 SEHNR and CDR2 FQNEAQ (reference sequence). Trimming pared 1 base from V and 5 bases from J, leaving 13 bases between. The CDR3 sequence is 15 residues long. The DNA for the CDR3 is TGTGCCAGCAGCTTAGTTTCGGGGCGGGGAGATACGCAGTATTTT. This encodes CASSLVSGRGDTQYF.

The chain employs TRBV27 and TRBJ2-7; D gene unclear. Trimming left V 0 bases short and J 5 bases short, with 8 bases between. The CDR3 consists of 13 residues. CDR1 is MNHEY, CDR2 SMNVEV, per germline (reference sequence). In DNA, the CDR3 is TGTGCCAGCAGTTTATCGATTATCCACGAGCAGTACTTC. Protein product: CASSLSIIHEQYF.

This chain uses TRBV30 with TRBJ2-7; the D gene could be TRBD1 or TRBD2 (7 bases each). CDR3 size: 13 residues. Trimming cost V 2 bases and J 6 bases, with 14 bases left between them. Germline loops: CDR1 GTSNPN, CDR2 SVGIG (reference sequence). The CDR3 loop reads CAWSFTGEGEQYF. The CDR3 bases are TGTGCCTGGAGTTTTACAGGGGAGGGCGAGCAGTACTTC.

V usage is TRBV6-1 and J usage is TRBJ2-7; no definite D call. The CDR3 runs to 13 residues. In germline, CDR1 is MNHNS, CDR2 SASEGT. Trimming pared 7 bases from V and 4 bases from J, leaving 14 bases between. The CDR3 region is CASTISQPYEQYF. CDR3 sequence (DNA): TGTGCCAGCACCATAAGCCAGCCGTACGAGCAGTACTTC.

CDR3 bases: TGCGCCAGCAGCCAAGAATGGGTTACAGGGGACACGGACGAGCAGTACTTC. Protein product: CASSQEWVTGDTDEQYF. J is TRBJ2-7 and V is TRBV4-1, with 7 bases identical to TRBD1. With V trimmed by 0 bases and J by 5 bases, 13 bases remained unmatched. This CDR3 region has 17 residues. CDR1 and CDR2 from the germline V gene are MGHRA and YSYEKL.

This chain links TRBV7-8 with TRBJ2-7; 10 bases line up with TRBD1. CDR3 length: 22 residues. The germline gives CDR1 SGHVS, CDR2 FQNEAQ. The J segment lost 0 bases and the V segment lost 2 bases, leaving 22 bases of the junction unmatched. The CDR3 sequence: CASSLFLFFGTGANMDSYEQYF. DNA for the CDR3: TGTGCCAGCAGCTTATTTCTATTCTTTGGGACAGGGGCTAATATGGACTCCTACGAGCAGTACTTC.

The chain uses TRBV4-2 and TRBJ2-1; 9 bases agree with TRBD2. The CDR3 is 12 amino acids. Germline lookup yields CDR1 LGHNA and CDR2 YNFKEQ. V dropped 4 bases and J dropped 8; count of bases not matched to a gene: 0. The CDR3 sequence: CASSLAGDEQFF. The CDR3 nucleotides read TGTGCCAGCAGCCTAGCGGGAGATGAGCAGTTCTTC.

This chain connects TRBV15 to TRBJ1-2; 7 nucleotides match TRBD1. Germline values: CDR1 LNHNV, CDR2 YYDKDF (reference sequence). The CDR3 is made up of 14 amino acids. The trim removed 0 bases at V and 3 bases at J, leaving 1 base unmatched. Here the CDR3 reads CATSRDRGYYGYTF. Here the CDR3 DNA reads TGTGCCACCAGCAGAGACAGGGGGTACTATGGCTACACCTTC. Using reference TRBV15 and TRBJ1-2 for the parts outside the CDR3, the full variable domain is DAMVIQNPRYQVTQFGKPVTLSCSQTLNHNVMYWYQQKSSQAPKLLFHYYDKDFNNEADTPDNFQSRRPNTSFCFLDIRSPGLGDTAMYLCATSRDRGYYGYTFGSGTRLTVV.

The V and J genes are TRBV28 and TRBJ2-7; maybe TRBD2 (6 bases). The germline gives CDR1 MDHEN, CDR2 SYDVKM. V was trimmed by 5 bases and J by 4 bases, leaving 15 bases between them. This CDR3 region has 14 residues. The DNA for the CDR3 is TGTGCCAGCAGTGGAGGGACCGGAACTTACGAGCAGTACTTC. Amino acid sequence: CASSGGTGTYEQYF.

J is TRBJ2-1 and V is TRBV12-5; a weak D match, TRBD2 (6 bases). CDR1 LGHNT and CDR2 FRNRAP come from the germline V gene. The CDR3 is made up of 13 amino acids. V lost 4 bases and J lost 8, with 12 bases in between. The CDR3 sequence is CASGWGVEDEQFF. CDR3 bases: TGTGCTAGTGGTTGGGGGGTTGAGGATGAGCAGTTCTTC.